This TCR beta chain was found in a study of T cell clonotyping in hematopoietic cell transplantation (dated by TCRdb to the early 2020s). Concerning the study at large: Recipient samples taken before transplant were collected after cytoreduction. In the study, roughly 140 blood samples were gathered from 40 or so consecutive transplant recipients and their related donors. Recruitment of patients ran from 2015 to early 2017, and follow-up continued until late 2020 or until death. The research as a whole found: Recipient repertoires showed only a small fraction of overlap with donor repertoires, and over 95% appeared de novo at the given depth. Broader TCR repertoire diversity after transplant was predicted by Inverse Simpson Index values from donors and from recipients before transplant. The sample size was limited, and because cells were not sorted, the contributions of CD4 and CD8 repertoires could not be separated. A decrease in recipient TCR diversity was observed after transplant, and a progressive increase in pathologically expanded clonotypes was seen from day 30 to day 180.

A few counts support this clone. Its specific antigen is unknown. No qualities accompany the bases; no much larger clone lies one base away. The immunoSEQ assay, a bias-controlled multiplex PCR with V- and J-specific primers, was used to amplify TCR beta CDR3 regions from genomic DNA. In a second PCR step, a proprietary barcode and Illumina adapter sequences were attached to the CDR3 amplicons. An Illumina MiSeq instrument was used for sequencing of the CDR3 libraries. Regarding the original processing steps: Export and quality control were handled in immunoSEQ Analyzer 3.0, while downstream analyses relied on R Bioconductor and Immunarch. Repertoire metrics were calculated using only productive rearrangements within the normalized downsampled data set. Clonotypes larger than 5 templates in the normalized cohort were defined as pathologically expanded. The Inverse Simpson Index was used to measure repertoire diversity. To capture all clonotypes, the CMV-specificity analyses were run on the non-normalized data set. The table comes from immuneACCESS by way of TCRdb, which keeps in-frame sequences with V and J called. Part of the clones is missing from these tables; in studies checked, under half for an unresolved V gene and the rest for unknown reasons. That table furnishes V, J and clone size, whereas the DNA furnished D and trimming. The sample contains roughly 29,000 clones, 60% to 80% of them found a single time. The biggest ten clones account for 5% to 6.5% of the sample.

The V end loses 6 bases and the J end loses 1 base, and a stretch of 9 bases separates them. Including the terminal cysteine and phenylalanine, the CDR3 comprises 13 residues. Of all the DNA, just the CDR3 is kept, 39 bases in frame from base 1. CDR1 and CDR2, looked up from the germline V gene (reference sequence), are LNHDA and SQIVND. The meaning of the sample's time point label: recipient sample about 28 days before transplant, after cytoreduction. Blood samples were obtained from recipients approximately 28 days before transplant and at days 30, 100 and 180 after transplant. Using Nuclei Lysis Solution, genomic DNA was extracted from unfractionated peripheral blood mononuclear cells that were either fresh or cryopreserved.

This receptor was identified in a man over 45 with myelodysplastic syndrome. Some clones in this sample may be carry-over from other donors' samples. Sample: peripheral blood mononuclear cells, taken before stem cell transplant. Recombination joined TRBV19 with TRBJ1-1; the D segment cannot be called with confidence. The bases are TGTGCCAGTAGCAAACAGAAGAACACTGAAGCTTTCTTT. This translates into CASSKQKNTEAFF.